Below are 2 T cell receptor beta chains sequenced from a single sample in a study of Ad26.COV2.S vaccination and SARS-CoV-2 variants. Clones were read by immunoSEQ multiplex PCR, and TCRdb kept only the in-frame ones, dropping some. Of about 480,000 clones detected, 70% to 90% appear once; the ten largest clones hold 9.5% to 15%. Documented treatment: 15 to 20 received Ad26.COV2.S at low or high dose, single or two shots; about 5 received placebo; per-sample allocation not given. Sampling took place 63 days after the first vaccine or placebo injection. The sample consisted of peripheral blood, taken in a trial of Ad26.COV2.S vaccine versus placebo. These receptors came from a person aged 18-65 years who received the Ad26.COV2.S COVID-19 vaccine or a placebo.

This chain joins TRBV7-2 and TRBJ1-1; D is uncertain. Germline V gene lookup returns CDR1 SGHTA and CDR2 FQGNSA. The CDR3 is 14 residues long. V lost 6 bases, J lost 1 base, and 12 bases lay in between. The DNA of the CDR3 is TGTGCCAGCAGGGCCCCGGTAAGGAACACTGAAGCTTTCTTT. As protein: CASRAPVRNTEAFF. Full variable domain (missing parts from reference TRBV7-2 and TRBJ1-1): GAGVSQSPSNKVTEKGKDVELRCDPISGHTALYWYRQSLGQGLEFLIYFQGNSAPDKSGLPSDRFSAERTGGSVSTLTIQRTQQEDSAVYLCASRAPVRNTEAFFGQGTRLTVV.

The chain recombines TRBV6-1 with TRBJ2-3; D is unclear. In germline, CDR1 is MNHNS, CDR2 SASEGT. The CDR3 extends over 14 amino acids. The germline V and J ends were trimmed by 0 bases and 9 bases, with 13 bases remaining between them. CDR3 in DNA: TGTGCCAGCAGTGAAGCGCGTGGGGTCGAGACGCAGTATTTT. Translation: CASSEARGVETQYF.